The entry that follows covers one T cell receptor (beta chain) sequence. These data belong to a study of TIL therapy for anti-PD-1-resistant metastatic lung cancer. V shed 1 base and J shed 2 bases, with 14 bases lying between them. Per the germline V gene, CDR1 is SGHTA and CDR2 is FQGNSA. The CDR3 covers 16 residues. This was the immunoSEQ v3 assay. Sequencing depth was approximately 2 million read pairs for survey level, roughly 4.5-6 million for deep. The method was immunoSEQ multiplex PCR; TCRdb's version includes in-frame clones alone and lacks a portion of them. The sample includes approximately 24,000 clones, over 55% of them seen just once. The sample's time point: pre-treatment sample, taken before nivolumab and TIL therapy. The tumor samples were excised metastases, mostly pleural nodules or supraclavicular lymph nodes.

The TCR was taken from a person aged 25-85 years with non-small cell lung cancer. Sample: tumor tissue, taken at baseline. The chain uses TRBV7-2 and TRBJ1-2, with D possibly being TRBD1 (6 bases). This CDR3 is CASSLGSGGQNYGYTF. The CDR3 nucleotides are TGTGCCAGCAGCTTAGGGTCGGGGGGACAAAACTATGGCTACACCTTC.